The 21 T cell receptor beta chains below all came from one sample that was sequenced in a study of blood T cells in healthy people across ages. A second about 7 to 11 cycle PCR used barcoded and J-beta primers. TCRdb re-called the 5' RACE reads with MiXCR, one entry per CDR3 protein. This sample has around 500,000 distinct CDR3 sequences, with 47% found just once. Sample: blood. These receptors were collected from a man aged 80 or over in good health.

The chain carries TRBV20-1 and TRBJ2-5; D gene ambiguous. The V end lost 2 bases, the J end lost 11 bases, and 15 bases lay between the germline ends. Germline assignment: CDR1 DFQATT and CDR2 SNEGSKA (reference sequence). This CDR3 comprises 12 residues. Written as DNA, the CDR3 is TGCAGTGCTAGAAAAGGTCCGAAAGAGCAGTACTTC. It specifies CSARKGPKEQYF.

As for this clonotype: One end of the junction varies from germline; a read error may be responsible. The genes are TRBV7-2 and TRBJ1-6; maybe TRBD1 (5 bases). Germline V lookup: CDR1 SGHTA, CDR2 FQGNSA. This CDR3 spans 14 amino acids. CDR3 coding DNA: TGTGCCAGCAGCATGGGGACGGCCCTTGTGCCCCCCCACTTT. This gives the protein CASSMGTALVPPHF.

This clonotype occurred a few times. The rearrangement links TRBV7-2 to TRBJ2-1; D gene uncertain. V lost 2 bases, J lost 6 bases, and 8 bases lay in between. The CDR3 runs to 13 residues. Germline CDR1 SGHTA, CDR2 FQGNSA. This CDR3 reads CASSLIPGNEQFF. CDR3 DNA sequence: TGTGCCAGCAGCTTAATTCCGGGCAATGAGCAGTTCTTC.

This clonotype was recorded a few times. The rearrangement joins TRBV7-2 to TRBJ2-7; 7 bases are shared with TRBD2. With V trimmed by 1 base and J by 1 base, 10 bases remained unmatched. CDR1 is SGHTA, CDR2 FQGNSA, per germline. CDR3 size: 17 residues. The DNA of the CDR3 is TGTGCCAGCAGCTTAGGAGGCAGGACGGGGGGTTCCTACGAGCAGTACTTC. Residues: CASSLGGRTGGSYEQYF. Filled out from reference TRBV7-2 and TRBJ2-7, the complete variable domain reads GAGVSQSPSNKVTEKGKDVELRCDPISGHTALYWYRQSLGQGLEFLIYFQGNSAPDKSGLPSDRFSAERTGGSVSTLTIQRTQQEDSAVYLCASSLGGRTGGSYEQYFGPGTRLTVT.

The chain has TRBV10-3 and TRBJ2-1; D unclear. The V end was cut by 0 bases, the J end by 8 bases, with 11 bases between. Per germline, CDR1 ENHRY and CDR2 SYGVKD. The CDR3 length is 14 residues. CDR3 protein: CAISESKTLDEQFF. CDR3 DNA sequence: TGTGCCATCAGTGAGTCGAAAACCTTAGATGAGCAGTTCTTC.

This clonotype was seen a handful of times. The V and J genes are TRBV29-1 and TRBJ1-1; 9 bases map to TRBD1. CDR1 is SQVTM and CDR2 is ANQGSEA in the germline V gene. The CDR3 contains 15 residues. Trimming removed 5 bases from V and 2 bases from J; junction bases left unmatched: 9. CDR3 sequence: CSVRPGTGRNTEAFF. The CDR3 DNA reads TGCAGCGTTCGCCCCGGGACAGGGCGAAACACTGAAGCTTTCTTT.

The J gene is TRBJ1-4, the V gene TRBV6-5, with D uncertain. Germline lookup yields CDR1 MNHEY and CDR2 SVGAGI. The CDR3 totals 16 residues. Trimming pared 6 bases from V and 3 bases from J, leaving 17 bases between. The CDR3 reads CASSSNSRASNEKLFF. CDR3 nucleotide sequence: TGTGCCAGCAGCTCCAATAGCCGCGCTTCTAATGAAAAACTGTTTTTT.

The rearrangement uses TRBV7-2 and TRBJ2-7; either TRBD1 or TRBD2 may fit D (5 bases each). Germline V gives CDR1 SGHTA, CDR2 FQGNSA. Between the trimmed V and J ends, which lost 2 bases and 2 bases, there was a span of 13 bases. The CDR3 runs to 15 residues. CDR3 DNA sequence: TGTGCCAGCAGCTTATCTCCCCGGGGCACCTACGAGCAGTACTTC. As protein: CASSLSPRGTYEQYF. The complete variable domain, with remaining parts taken from reference TRBV7-2 and TRBJ2-7, reads GAGVSQSPSNKVTEKGKDVELRCDPISGHTALYWYRQSLGQGLEFLIYFQGNSAPDKSGLPSDRFSAERTGGSVSTLTIQRTQQEDSAVYLCASSLSPRGTYEQYFGPGTRLTVT.

The V and J genes are TRBV3-1 and TRBJ1-2, with D possibly being TRBD1 (5 bases). Germline V gene data show CDR1 as LGHDT and CDR2 as YNNKEL (reference sequence). The CDR3 spans 16 residues. Trimming took off 4 bases at V and 8 bases at J, with 23 bases between the two ends. CDR3 protein: CASSRGRQFIGRGYTF. CDR3 sequence (DNA): TGTGCCAGCAGCCGCGGGAGACAGTTTATAGGACGGGGCTACACCTTC.

This clonotype was seen a handful of times. The chain links TRBV7-2 to TRBJ1-2; 10 bases line up with TRBD1. V trimming: 4 bases; J trimming: 8 bases; junction bases outside the gene matches: 10. The CDR3 runs to 15 residues. Germline CDR1 reads SGHTA; CDR2 reads FQGNSA. Here the CDR3 DNA reads TGTGCCAGCAGCTCGTTTGACAGGGGGCTGAAGGGCTACACCTTC. It is translated as CASSSFDRGLKGYTF. The variable domain in full, with the rest retrieved from reference TRBV7-2 and TRBJ1-2, is GAGVSQSPSNKVTEKGKDVELRCDPISGHTALYWYRQSLGQGLEFLIYFQGNSAPDKSGLPSDRFSAERTGGSVSTLTIQRTQQEDSAVYLCASSSFDRGLKGYTFGSGTRLTVV.

The gene calls are TRBV29-1 and TRBJ2-7; D perhaps matches TRBD2 (6 bases). Trimming took 3 bases from V and 6 from J, leaving 12 bases between them. Germline CDR1 SQVTM, CDR2 ANQGSEA. The CDR3 has 12 amino acids. This CDR3 is CSVDPGGREQYF. The CDR3 bases are TGCAGCGTTGACCCCGGAGGGCGCGAGCAGTACTTC.

The CDR3 spells CASSLSQGRGQPQHF. Here the CDR3 DNA reads TGTGCCAGCAGTTTATCGCAGGGCCGAGGGCAGCCCCAGCATTTT. The chain uses TRBV27 and TRBJ1-5; D possibly corresponds to TRBD1 (5 bases). This CDR3 spans 15 amino acids. Germline loops: CDR1 MNHEY, CDR2 SMNVEV (reference sequence). Trimming pared 0 bases from V and 7 bases from J, leaving 13 bases between.

This clonotype was observed many times. The V call is TRBV12-3 or TRBV12-4, the J call TRBJ1-5, with D perhaps TRBD1 (6 bases). The length of the CDR3 is 14 residues. Trimming took 8 bases from V and 5 from J, leaving 16 bases between them. The CDR3 loop is CASGYRESDQPQHF. CDR3 bases: TGTGCCAGCGGATACAGGGAGTCCGATCAGCCCCAGCATTTT.

This clonotype was counted a few times. This chain uses TRBV4-1 with TRBJ1-2; D remains ambiguous. The germline V gene has CDR1 MGHRA and CDR2 YSYEKL. The CDR3 spans 15 residues. V lost 2 bases and J 2 bases, leaving 12 bases between the germline ends. CDR3: CASSQSPTVNYGYTF. The CDR3 DNA reads as TGCGCCAGCAGCCAAAGCCCTACGGTAAACTATGGCTACACCTTC.

The rearrangement joins TRBV7-2 to TRBJ2-5; 9 bases map to TRBD2. TRBJ2-7 matches the DNA end more closely, so the J call is doubtful. The CDR3 runs to 15 residues. CDR1 and CDR2 (germline): SGHTA, FQGNSA. CDR3 nucleotides: TGTGCCAGCAGCTCCGGACGAGCGGGGGGTTACGAGCAGTACTTC. Its protein is CASSSGRAGGYEQYF.

About this clonotype: A much larger clone lies one base from this, so it may be a read error. V and J are TRBV6-5 and TRBJ2-1, with 7 bases that match TRBD2. The ends lost 5 bases at V and 6 bases at J; junction bases unmatched: 13. CDR1 is MNHEY and CDR2 is SVGAGI in the germline V gene. The CDR3 is 16 residues long. The CDR3: CASSPPGGSGLNEQFF. The CDR3 DNA follows: TGTGCCAGCAGTCCCCCTGGCGGGAGTGGACTCAATGAGCAGTTCTTC.

This clonotype was seen more than once but under ten times. The CDR3 spells CASSSPRDSSGNTIYF. CDR3 coding DNA: TGTGCCAGCAGTTCCCCCCGAGATTCTTCTGGAAACACCATATATTTT. The J gene is TRBJ1-3, the V gene TRBV6-5; D is uncertain. CDR1 and CDR2 from the germline V gene are MNHEY and SVGAGI. This CDR3 is built from 16 residues. The V and J ends lost 4 bases and 1 base respectively, with 14 bases between them.

V and J are TRBV4-2 and TRBJ2-1; TRBD2 aligns across 8 bases. This CDR3 comprises 16 residues. Germline V gives CDR1 LGHNA, CDR2 YNFKEQ. Losses at the gene ends were 1 base for V and 9 bases for J; bases not matched to a gene: 11. The CDR3 region is CASSQGGLAGKGEQFF. The CDR3 bases are TGTGCCAGCAGCCAAGGCGGGTTAGCGGGGAAAGGTGAGCAGTTCTTC.

This clonotype was counted between two and nine times. The chain uses TRBV7-2 and TRBJ1-5; D is uncertain. V was clipped by 1 base and J by 0 bases, with 10 bases between them. Germline V CDR1 and CDR2: SGHTA, FQGNSA. The CDR3 extends over 16 amino acids. In DNA, the CDR3 is TGTGCCAGCAGCTTAGAGGACGTTTATAGCAATCAGCCCCAGCATTTT. It codes for CASSLEDVYSNQPQHF.

The V gene is TRBV6-6, the J gene TRBJ2-4; D is undetermined. The J call is doubtful: the DNA matches TRBJ2-5 better. The V gene's germline CDR1 is MNHNY and CDR2 SVGAGI (reference sequence). CDR3 length: 12 amino acids. The DNA for the CDR3 is TGTGCCAGCAGTTACCTGAACGAGACCCAGTACTTC. Translation gives CASSYLNETQYF.

This clonotype was picked up a small number of times. The chain uses TRBV9 and TRBJ2-5; TRBD2 matches at 8 bases. This CDR3 has 17 residues. Germline values: CDR1 SGDLS, CDR2 YYNGEE. Trimming at V came to 3 bases and at J to 7 bases, leaving 17 bases not matched to a gene. The DNA of the CDR3 is TGTGCCAGCAGCGGAGGAATCCCCACTAGCGGAGGGGGGACCCAGTACTTC. Translating gives CASSGGIPTSGGGTQYF.